These 30 T cell receptor beta chains originate from one sample sequenced in a study of metastatic and nonmetastatic thyroid tumors. All patients were treatment-naive before thyroid surgery. TCRdb re-called clones from the PCR reads using MiXCR. This table holds roughly 25,000 clones, roughly 13% found once. Sequencing was done on a sample of blood. The receptor source for this set is a female donor with papillary thyroid cancer or a benign thyroid nodule (not recorded which). Some clones in this sample may be carry-over from other donors' samples.

This clone occurred many times. The chain is built from TRBV11-2 and TRBJ2-5; no reliable D call. Germline V lookup: CDR1 SGHAT, CDR2 FQNNGV. V was shortened by 1 base and J by 2 bases, with 14 bases between the two germline ends. The CDR3 spans 16 residues. The CDR3 DNA reads TGTGCCAGCAGCTTAGTCGGATCGCCGGTTCAAGAGACCCAGTACTTC. As protein: CASSLVGSPVQETQYF.

The table lists this clone with many counts. The chain employs TRBV5-1 and TRBJ1-6, with 7 bases matching TRBD1. Germline trimming cut 0 bases from V and 1 base from J; bases unmatched to any gene: 7. In germline, CDR1 is SGHRS, CDR2 YFSETQ. The CDR3 totals 18 residues. CDR3 loop: CASSLATGTGSYNSPLHF. CDR3 in DNA: TGCGCCAGCAGCTTGGCGACAGGGACGGGGTCCTATAATTCACCCCTCCACTTT.

This clone was counted ten times or more. V gene TRBV28 combines with J gene TRBJ1-1; 8 nucleotides align to TRBD1. The CDR3 has 15 amino acids. CDR1 is MDHEN, CDR2 SYDVKM, per germline. The V and J ends lost 5 bases and 1 base, in that order; junction bases with no gene match: 6. The CDR3 DNA is TGTGCCAGCAGTCAGGGGGCGCGTTGGAACACTGAAGCTTTCTTT. This sequence encodes CASSQGARWNTEAFF.

This clone was seen repeatedly, ten times or more. The chain combines TRBV11-3 with TRBJ2-1; D possibly uses TRBD1 or TRBD2 (6 bases each). In germline, CDR1 is SGHNT, CDR2 YENEEA. The V gene lost 5 bases and the J gene lost 9 bases, with 14 bases spanning the gap. This CDR3 is built from 13 residues. CDR3 residues: CASSEGGGGEQFF. CDR3 in DNA: TGTGCCAGCAGCGAGGGCGGAGGGGGTGAGCAGTTCTTC.

This clone was seen repeatedly, ten times or more. The chain has TRBV6-4 and TRBJ2-1; no firm D call. The CDR3 sequence is 15 residues long. Germline V CDR1 and CDR2: MRHNA, SNTAGT. With 0 bases removed from V and 6 bases from J, the gap between germline ends came to 12 bases. As DNA, the CDR3 is TGTGCCAGCAGTGACTCTGGCTTGGGCGGCAATGAGCAGTTCTTC. Amino acid sequence: CASSDSGLGGNEQFF.

There are many counts of this clone. The chain uses TRBV6-5 and TRBJ2-1; D perhaps matches TRBD1 (5 bases). Germline lookup yields CDR1 MNHEY and CDR2 SVGAGI. The ends were cut back, 0 bases at V and 4 bases at J, with 13 bases in the middle. The CDR3 totals 16 residues. The DNA of the CDR3 is TGTGCCAGCAGTTACTCGCAGGGAAGTTCATACAATGAGCAGTTCTTC. Protein product: CASSYSQGSSYNEQFF.

The chain is built from TRBV5-1 and TRBJ1-2; maybe TRBD1 (6 bases). Trimming removed 2 bases from V and 4 bases from J, with 6 bases in between. This CDR3 has 12 amino acids. Germline V gene sequence: CDR1 SGHRS, CDR2 YFSETQ. The chain's CDR3 is CASSLQGYGYTF. The CDR3 DNA reads TGCGCCAGCAGCTTACAGGGCTATGGCTACACCTTC.

This clone was counted ten times or more. The CDR3 reads CASRPTGGEKYEQYF. The DNA of the CDR3 is TGTGCCAGCAGACCGACAGGAGGGGAAAAATACGAGCAGTACTTC. The V gene is TRBV7-8, the J gene TRBJ2-7; perhaps D is TRBD1 or TRBD2 (6 bases each). The germline gives CDR1 SGHVS, CDR2 FQNEAQ. V lost 6 bases, J lost 4 bases, and 19 bases lay in between. The CDR3 extends over 15 amino acids.

The V call is TRBV5-1, the J call TRBJ2-1, with D possibly matching TRBD2 (6 bases). Germline CDR1 SGHRS, CDR2 YFSETQ. Trimming removed 0 bases at V and 6 bases at J, with 13 bases between. The CDR3 totals 15 residues. The DNA for the CDR3 is TGCGCCAGCAGCTTGGACCCCGGGAGCTTCAATGAGCAGTTCTTC. Its protein is CASSLDPGSFNEQFF.

This clone appeared many times. J is TRBJ2-3 and V is TRBV7-2; tentative D call: TRBD1 (6 bases). Germline CDR1 SGHTA, CDR2 FQGNSA. V lost 5 bases to trimming and J lost 8 bases, with 14 bases between them. The CDR3 runs 13 residues. In DNA form, the CDR3 reads TGTGCCAGCAGCCCAGAGACAGGACGTACGCAGTATTTT. This sequence encodes CASSPETGRTQYF.

This clone was recorded many times. The CDR3 region is CSARAFLSGTNEQFF. DNA of the CDR3: TGCAGTGCTCGAGCCTTCTTGAGCGGGACAAATGAGCAGTTCTTC. The rearrangement joins TRBV20-1 to TRBJ2-1; D perhaps matches TRBD2 (7 bases). Germline lookup yields CDR1 DFQATT and CDR2 SNEGSKA (reference sequence). V gave up 5 bases and J gave up 7 bases, with 21 bases separating them. This CDR3 spans 15 amino acids.

The V gene is TRBV20-1, the J gene TRBJ2-5; D uncertain. V lost 7 bases and J 5 bases, leaving 8 bases between the germline ends. CDR1 and CDR2 (germline): DFQATT, SNEGSKA (reference sequence). This CDR3 has 10 residues. In DNA form, the CDR3 reads TGCAGTGATAGGCAGGAGACCCAGTACTTC. Its translation: CSDRQETQYF.

This clone was detected many times. The rearrangement joins TRBV20-1 to TRBJ2-1, with a tentative D call TRBD2 (5 bases). The CDR3 length is 14 residues. CDR1 and CDR2 from the germline V gene are DFQATT and SNEGSKA (reference sequence). V was pared by 6 bases and J by 8 bases, with 20 bases between. CDR3 region: CSAYWESLIHEQFF. CDR3 sequence (DNA): TGCAGTGCCTACTGGGAGAGCCTTATTCATGAGCAGTTCTTC.

This clone showed up many times. The chain has TRBV12-3 or TRBV12-4 and TRBJ2-5, with 11 bases identical to TRBD1. This CDR3 comprises 15 residues. V shed 1 base, J shed 5 bases, and the junction held 3 bases outside the gene matches. CDR3 coding DNA: TGTGCCAGCAGTTTAGGGACAGGGGGCCGGGAGACCCAGTACTTC. Translating it yields CASSLGTGGRETQYF.

Many counts were recorded for this clone. The J gene is TRBJ2-6, the V gene TRBV4-2; D remains unclear. There are 16 residues in the CDR3. Germline CDR1 is LGHNA and CDR2 is YNFKEQ. V shed 1 base and J shed 0 bases, with 7 bases lying between them. This CDR3 reads CASSQGRLSGANVLTF. The CDR3 bases are TGTGCCAGCAGCCAAGGCCGGCTCTCTGGGGCCAACGTCCTGACTTTC.

This clone was counted ten times or more. The J gene is TRBJ2-3, the V gene TRBV20-1; 7 bases fit TRBD2. V dropped 1 base and J dropped 7; count of bases not matched to a gene: 2. The CDR3 consists of 12 residues. Germline CDR1 is DFQATT and CDR2 is SNEGSKA (reference sequence). This CDR3 is CSARVSGNTQYF. DNA for the CDR3: TGCAGTGCTAGAGTAAGCGGGAATACGCAGTATTTT.

This clone was detected many times. V usage is TRBV7-2 and J usage is TRBJ1-5; possibly TRBD1 for D (5 bases). The CDR3 extends over 13 amino acids. Per germline, CDR1 SGHTA and CDR2 FQGNSA. Between the trimmed V and J ends, which lost 4 bases and 4 bases, there was a span of 8 bases. CDR3 bases: TGTGCCAGCAGCTCCGCAGGGAATCAGCCCCAGCATTTT. Encoded protein: CASSSAGNQPQHF. The whole variable domain, filled in from reference TRBV7-2 and TRBJ1-5, reads GAGVSQSPSNKVTEKGKDVELRCDPISGHTALYWYRQSLGQGLEFLIYFQGNSAPDKSGLPSDRFSAERTGGSVSTLTIQRTQQEDSAVYLCASSSAGNQPQHFGDGTRLSIL.

This clone was counted many times. This rearrangement joins TRBV20-1 to TRBJ1-1; D is unclear. Germline CDR1 DFQATT, CDR2 SNEGSKA (reference sequence). This CDR3 comprises 13 residues. Trimming removed 7 bases at V and 0 bases at J, with 12 bases between. CDR3 bases: TGCAGTGGAAGCCCAACAATGAACACTGAAGCTTTCTTT. It codes for CSGSPTMNTEAFF.

This clone was seen repeatedly, ten times or more. The missing conserved phenylalanine or tryptophan at the end of this CDR3 makes a read error likely. The DNA is omitted, as the CDR3 cannot be located on it reliably, and the CDR3 follows TCRdb's listing. The V call is TRBV9, the J call TRBJ2-7; the D segment call TRBD2 is taken from the table without a DNA check. Ends included, the CDR3 has 8 residues. Per the germline V gene, CDR1 is SGDLS and CDR2 is YYNGEE. CDR3 sequence reads: CASSELAG.

The sample holds many counts of this clone. V is TRBV20-1 and J is TRBJ2-7, with TRBD1 identical over 8 bases. The J segment lost 3 bases and the V segment lost 3 bases, leaving 4 bases of the junction unmatched. Germline loops: CDR1 DFQATT, CDR2 SNEGSKA (reference sequence). The CDR3 is 13 amino acids. The CDR3 spells CSASGDRLYEQYF. CDR3 DNA: TGCAGTGCTAGCGGGGACAGGCTCTACGAGCAGTACTTC.

This clone was detected ten times or more. CDR3 sequence: CASSSSSGGWNEQFF. The CDR3 DNA sequence: TGTGCCAGCAGTTCTTCTAGCGGAGGGTGGAATGAGCAGTTCTTC. The genes are TRBV27 and TRBJ2-1; 7 positions match TRBD2. V trimming: 4 bases; J trimming: 7 bases; junction bases outside the gene matches: 10. Germline assignment: CDR1 MNHEY and CDR2 SMNVEV (reference sequence). CDR3 length: 15 residues.

This clone was counted at least ten times. This chain uses TRBV4-1 with TRBJ1-1; D call uncertain. The CDR3 length is 14 residues. The germline CDR1 and CDR2 sequences are MGHRA and YSYEKL. V lost 4 bases to trimming and J lost 5 bases, with 14 bases between them. The CDR3: CASSPTGPLTEAFF. DNA for the CDR3: TGCGCCAGCAGCCCTACGGGCCCCCTTACTGAAGCTTTCTTT.

In this sample, this clone turned up many times. The gene calls are TRBV3-1 and TRBJ2-1, with TRBD2 matching 10 bases. Trimming took 7 bases from V and 3 from J; bases not matched to a gene: 6. The CDR3 sequence is 15 residues long. Germline CDR1 and CDR2: LGHDT and YNNKEL (reference sequence). DNA for the CDR3: TGTGCCAGCACAACTCTAGCGGGAGACTACAATGAGCAGTTCTTC. Residues: CASTTLAGDYNEQFF.

This clone has at least ten counts. The CDR3 region has the DNA TGCAGTGCTAGTGTGCTAGCGGCCCAAGAGACCCAGTACTTC. It encodes CSASVLAAQETQYF. V gene TRBV20-1 combines with J gene TRBJ2-5, with 7 bases fitting TRBD2. Germline CDR1 DFQATT, CDR2 SNEGSKA (reference sequence). The CDR3 has 14 amino acids. V lost 3 bases to trimming and J lost 1 base; unmatched junction nucleotides: 5.

This clone appeared many times. This chain connects TRBV20-1 to TRBJ2-5; the match to TRBD1 covers 9 bases. V was clipped by 3 bases and J by 4 bases; unmatched bases: 9. CDR1 is DFQATT, CDR2 SNEGSKA, per germline (reference sequence). The CDR3 length is 15 residues. As DNA, the CDR3 is TGCAGTGCTAGCGTCCCGGGACAGGGTGCAGAGACCCAGTACTTC. It translates to CSASVPGQGAETQYF.

The J gene is TRBJ1-2, the V gene TRBV6-2 or TRBV6-3, with 11 bases fitting TRBD1. V lost 6 bases to trimming and J lost 4 bases; unmatched junction nucleotides: 7. Germline values: CDR1 MNHEY, CDR2 SVGEGT. This CDR3 comprises 15 residues. CDR3 nucleotide sequence: TGTGCCAGCAGGCGGGGACAGGGGGAACTCTATGGCTACACCTTC. Its protein product is CASRRGQGELYGYTF.

This clone was found many times. The rearrangement uses TRBV6-1 and TRBJ2-1; D may be TRBD2 (6 bases). The V gene's germline CDR1 is MNHNS and CDR2 SASEGT. There are 16 residues in the CDR3. V was trimmed by 5 bases and J by 6 bases, leaving 20 bases between them. The CDR3 DNA is TGTGCCAGCAGTCGGGGTATAGTTAGCGGAGGCAATGAGCAGTTCTTC. Translating it yields CASSRGIVSGGNEQFF.

This clone was counted at least ten times. The CDR3 DNA follows: TGCGCCAGCAGCAGTACGCTGGGGGGGACAGCTGGCTCCTACAATGAGCAGTTCTTC. Translated: CASSSTLGGTAGSYNEQFF. This sequence joins TRBV5-1 and TRBJ2-1; possibly TRBD1 or TRBD2 for D (7 bases each). With 4 bases removed from V and 0 bases from J, the gap between germline ends came to 23 bases. Germline assignment: CDR1 SGHRS and CDR2 YFSETQ. CDR3 length: 19 amino acids.

The J gene is TRBJ2-1, the V gene TRBV6-1; D gene unclear. CDR1 and CDR2 (germline): MNHNS, SASEGT. The CDR3 is 12 residues long. The V end lost 7 bases, the J end lost 8 bases, and 12 bases lay between the germline ends. The CDR3 coding sequence is TGTGCCAGCACCGCCGTAAAGGATGAGCAGTTCTTC. Translated, it gives CASTAVKDEQFF.

This clone was seen many times. The rearrangement uses TRBV6-4 and TRBJ2-3; 14 positions match TRBD2. The germline V gene encodes CDR1 MRHNA and CDR2 SNTAGT. CDR3 size: 19 residues. V was clipped by 5 bases and J by 1 base; unmatched bases: 11. The CDR3 here is CASSQGLAGASRGTDTQYF. The CDR3 DNA reads as TGTGCCAGCAGTCAGGGACTAGCGGGAGCGTCCCGGGGCACAGATACGCAGTATTTT.